This T cell receptor beta chain was obtained from a study of blood T cell repertoires in COVID-19. Study context: Some COVID-19 samples were acute and others convalescent; all came from the United States, Italy and Spain.

Participants were placed into cohorts based on the clinical history they reported. Germline loops: CDR1 SGHRS, CDR2 YFSETQ. The V and J ends lost 3 bases and 7 bases respectively, with 35 bases between them. The CDR3 loop spans 20 amino acids. The table came from immunoSEQ multiplex PCR; TCRdb's copy has only in-frame clones and leaves some out. The sample lists about 250,000 clones; roughly 90% were seen once. This receptor was obtained from a woman between 45 and 65 years old who had recovered from COVID-19. The chain carries TRBV5-1 and TRBJ2-7; D perhaps matches TRBD2 (8 bases). Sequencing was done on a sample of PBMCs or T cells enriched from blood (not recorded which). CDR3 amino acids: CASSSSKGERERLSRGEQYF. CDR3 nucleotide sequence: TGCGCCAGCAGCTCCTCGAAGGGCGAGCGGGAGCGCCTCTCCAGGGGGGAGCAGTACTTC.